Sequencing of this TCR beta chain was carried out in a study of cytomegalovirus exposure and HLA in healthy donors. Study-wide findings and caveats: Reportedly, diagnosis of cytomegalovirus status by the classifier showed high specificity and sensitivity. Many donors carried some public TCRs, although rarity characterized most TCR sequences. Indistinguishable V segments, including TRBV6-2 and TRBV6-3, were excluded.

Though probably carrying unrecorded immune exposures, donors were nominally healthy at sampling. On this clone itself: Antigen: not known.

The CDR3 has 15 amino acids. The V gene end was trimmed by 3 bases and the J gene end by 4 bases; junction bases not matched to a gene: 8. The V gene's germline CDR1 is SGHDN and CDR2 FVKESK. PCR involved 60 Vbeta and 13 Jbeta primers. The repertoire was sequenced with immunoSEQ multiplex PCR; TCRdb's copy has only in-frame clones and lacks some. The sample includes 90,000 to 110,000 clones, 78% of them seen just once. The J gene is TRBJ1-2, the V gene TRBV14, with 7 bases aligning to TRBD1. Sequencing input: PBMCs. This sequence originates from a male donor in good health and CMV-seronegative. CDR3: CASSHLTGKVYGYTF. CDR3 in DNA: TGTGCCAGCAGCCATCTGACAGGGAAGGTCTATGGCTACACCTTC.